Sequencing of this T cell receptor beta chain was carried out in a study of naive and memory T cell subsets. The germline V gene has CDR1 ENHRY and CDR2 SYGVKD. This CDR3 comprises 12 residues. Between the trimmed V and J ends, which lost 3 bases and 10 bases, there was a span of 12 bases. This clonotype occurred a few times. Its specificity is unknown. Two oligonucleotides, mixed equimolar, formed the beta constant-region primer covering TRBC1 and TRBC2. Four rounds of PCR amplified the ligated cDNA using nested alpha and beta constant-region primers plus SP2. TCRdb called the UMI-ligation and nested PCR reads again in MiXCR, with one record for every CDR3 protein. The sample gives approximately 90,000 distinct CDR3 sequences, approximately 10% of which show up once; approximately 0.14% is in the top ten. Study-wide points: Possibly reflecting memory cells re-expressing CD45RA, a few larger clonotypes occurred in naive repertoires, especially CD8. Over 95% of naive TCR sequences appeared only once after error correction, unlike memory subsets. Naive and memory repertoire findings lacked a ground truth for validation.

Material for sequencing was naive CD4+ T cells from blood. The rearrangement joins TRBV10-3 to TRBJ1-2; D ambiguous. The clonotype was recovered from a human donor in good health. The CDR3 region has the DNA TGTGCCATCAGTGAACGCGGGAATACCTACACCTTC. Its translation is CAISERGNTYTF.